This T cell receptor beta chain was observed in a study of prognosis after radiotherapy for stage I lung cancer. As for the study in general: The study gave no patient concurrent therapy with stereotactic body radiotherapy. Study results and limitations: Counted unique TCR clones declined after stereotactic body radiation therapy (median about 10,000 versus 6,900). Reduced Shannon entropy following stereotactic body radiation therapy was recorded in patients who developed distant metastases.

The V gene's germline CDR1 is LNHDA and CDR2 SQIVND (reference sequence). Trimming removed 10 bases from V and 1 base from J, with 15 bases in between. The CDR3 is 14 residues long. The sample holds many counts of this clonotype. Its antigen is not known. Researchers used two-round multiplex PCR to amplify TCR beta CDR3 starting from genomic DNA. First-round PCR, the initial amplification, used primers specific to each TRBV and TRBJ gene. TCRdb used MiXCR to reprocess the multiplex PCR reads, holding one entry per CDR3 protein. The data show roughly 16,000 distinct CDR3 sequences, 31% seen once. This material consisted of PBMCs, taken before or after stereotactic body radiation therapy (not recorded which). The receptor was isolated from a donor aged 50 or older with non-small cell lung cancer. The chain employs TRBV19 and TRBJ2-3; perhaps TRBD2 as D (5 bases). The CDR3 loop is CATWSLEGTDTQYF. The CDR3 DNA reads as TGTGCCACCTGGAGCTTGGAGGGCACAGATACGCAGTATTTT.